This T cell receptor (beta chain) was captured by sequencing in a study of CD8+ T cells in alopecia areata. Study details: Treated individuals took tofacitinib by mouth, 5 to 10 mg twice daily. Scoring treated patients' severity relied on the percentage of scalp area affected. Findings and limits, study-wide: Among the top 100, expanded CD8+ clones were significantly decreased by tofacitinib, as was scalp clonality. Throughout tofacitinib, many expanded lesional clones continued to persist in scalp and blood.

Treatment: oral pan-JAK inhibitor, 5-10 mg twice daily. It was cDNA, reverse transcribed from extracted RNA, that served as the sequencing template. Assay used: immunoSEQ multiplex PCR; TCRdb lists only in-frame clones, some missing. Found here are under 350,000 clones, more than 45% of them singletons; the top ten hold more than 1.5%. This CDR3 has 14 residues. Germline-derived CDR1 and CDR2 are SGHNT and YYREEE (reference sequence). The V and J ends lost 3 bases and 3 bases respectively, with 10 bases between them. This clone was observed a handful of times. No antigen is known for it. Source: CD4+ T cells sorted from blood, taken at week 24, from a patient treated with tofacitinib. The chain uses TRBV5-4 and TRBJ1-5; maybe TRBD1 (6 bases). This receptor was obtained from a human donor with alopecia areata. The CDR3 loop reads CASSSDSHNQPQHF. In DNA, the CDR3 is TGTGCCAGCAGCTCGGACAGCCACAATCAGCCCCAGCATTTT.